The present entry profiles one T cell receptor beta chain with its context. Its antigen is unidentified. These data belong to a study of OX40 agonist ivuxolimab in advanced cancers. Turning to the study itself: Males comprised about 78% of the group, whose mean age was roughly 60 years (range roughly 20 to 85). The study, taken as a whole, reports: Some nonresponders also had low normalized T-cell clonal expansion. Among the least clonally expanded were partial responders at 0.1-3.0 mg/kg.

The germline V gene has CDR1 PRHDT and CDR2 FYEKMQ (reference sequence). The CDR3 is 17 amino acids. J was trimmed by 0 bases and V by 2 bases; bases with no gene match: 8. Using immunoSEQ multiplex PCR, the repertoire was profiled, and TCRdb retains in-frame clones only, with some absent. Among tens of thousands of clones listed, roughly 80% were seen once. This receptor was obtained from an adult with an advanced solid tumor such as melanoma, head and neck, liver or kidney cancer. The material was CD4+ or CD8+ T cells sorted from blood, obtained in a trial of the OX40 agonist ivuxolimab. The chain has TRBV13 and TRBJ2-7; 9 nucleotides align to TRBD2. In nucleotides, the CDR3 is TGTGCCAGCAGCTTACGGTCTGGCGGGAGGGACTCCTACGAGCAGTACTTC. Amino acids: CASSLRSGGRDSYEQYF.